This passage covers 11 T cell receptor beta chains from one sample sequenced in a study of blood T cell repertoires in COVID-19. This table comes from immunoSEQ multiplex PCR, and its TCRdb copy is limited to in-frame clones, with some not included. Among more than 85,000 clones listed, around 81% were seen once. The specimen sequenced was peripheral blood. Source of these receptors: a human donor in a cohort sampled during active or convalescent COVID-19.

This clone was observed at least ten times. V gene TRBV12-3 or TRBV12-4 combines with J gene TRBJ1-2, with TRBD1 matching over 9 bases. V trimming: 7 bases; J trimming: 8 bases; junction bases outside the gene matches: 8. This CDR3 spans 13 amino acids. The chain's CDR3 is CASNLQGAEGYTF. The CDR3 nucleotides are TGTGCCAGCAATCTACAGGGGGCGGAGGGCTACACCTTC.

Of note for this clone: Different DNA sequences within this sample yield the same CDR3. The CDR3 DNA reads TGCGCCAGCAGCAGCGGGACTAGCGGGGCCGCCAGCAGGATTGAGCAGTTCTTC. This sequence encodes CASSSGTSGAASRIEQFF. J is TRBJ2-1 and V is TRBV5-1; 13 nucleotides agree with TRBD2. CDR3 length equals 18 residues. With 4 bases clipped from V and 9 bases from J, the junction kept 16 bases outside the gene matches. Germline values: CDR1 SGHRS, CDR2 YFSETQ.

This clone was detected once. The chain recombines TRBV7-9 with TRBJ2-5, with 7 bases identical to TRBD1. V shed 3 bases, J shed 10 bases, and the junction held 14 bases outside the gene matches. This CDR3 region has 15 residues. Germline V CDR1 and CDR2: SEHNR, FQNEAQ (reference sequence). The CDR3 is CASSLMGTALNDQYF. Here the CDR3 DNA reads TGTGCCAGCAGCTTGATGGGGACAGCCCTTAATGACCAGTACTTC.

V usage is TRBV19 and J usage is TRBJ1-4, with D maybe TRBD1 (6 bases). The V gene lost 7 bases and the J gene lost 0 bases, with 9 bases spanning the gap. CDR3 length: 14 residues. CDR1 and CDR2 (germline): LNHDA, SQIVND (reference sequence). CDR3 coding DNA: TGTGCCAGTAAAGGGGACACAACTAATGAAAAACTGTTTTTT. This translates into CASKGDTTNEKLFF.

V gene TRBV9 combines with J gene TRBJ2-2; the D gene is possibly TRBD2 (6 bases). V was clipped by 0 bases and J by 6 bases, with 9 bases between them. The germline gives CDR1 SGDLS, CDR2 YYNGEE. This CDR3 has 14 residues. The CDR3 DNA sequence: TGTGCCAGCAGCGTAGGGGGGAGGTCCGGGGAGCTGTTTTTT. Protein product: CASSVGGRSGELFF. Supplemented by reference TRBV9 and TRBJ2-2, the full variable domain reads DSGVTQTPKHLITATGQRVTLRCSPRSGDLSVYWYQQSLDQGLQFLIQYYNGEERAKGNILERFSAQQFPDLHSELNLSSLELGDSALYFCASSVGGRSGELFFGEGSRLTVL.

The gene calls are TRBV10-3 and TRBJ2-1, with D hard to call. This CDR3 has 13 residues. V was shortened by 9 bases and J by 0 bases, with 9 bases between the two germline ends. Germline lookup yields CDR1 ENHRY and CDR2 SYGVKD. CDR3 coding DNA: TGTGCCATTGCTGAGCGCTCCTACAATGAGCAGTTCTTC. It specifies CAIAERSYNEQFF.

The CDR3 loop is CASSQAGKEHF. The CDR3 DNA reads as TGTGCCAGCAGCCAGGCAGGAAAAGAGCATTTT. The rearrangement joins TRBV6-2 or TRBV6-3 to TRBJ1-5; no firm D call. Germline CDR1 reads MNHEY; CDR2 reads SVGEGT. The CDR3 sequence is 11 residues long. The V end lost 6 bases, the J end lost 14 bases, and 14 bases lay between the germline ends.

This rearrangement joins TRBV5-1 to TRBJ1-6; 10 bases align to TRBD1. The germline V gene has CDR1 SGHRS and CDR2 YFSETQ. The junction had 5 bases not matched to a gene; V was cut back by 5 bases and J by 9 bases. CDR3 length equals 14 residues. The CDR3 sequence: CASRPGTGVSPLHF. The CDR3 nucleotides read TGCGCCAGCAGACCCGGGACAGGGGTTTCACCCCTCCACTTT.

This clone has a handful of counts. This chain links TRBV6-4 with TRBJ1-2, with TRBD1 identical over 10 bases. The V segment lost 6 bases and the J segment 8 bases; nucleotides outside the gene matches: 15. The length of the CDR3 is 16 residues. Germline assignment: CDR1 MRHNA and CDR2 SNTAGT. The CDR3 spells CASSLTGGLPPGGYTF. DNA for the CDR3: TGTGCCAGCAGCTTGACAGGGGGCCTTCCCCCAGGCGGCTACACCTTC.

This clone was found once. This chain uses TRBV5-1 with TRBJ2-2; 8 bases are shared with TRBD2. Looked up from germline, CDR1 is SGHRS and CDR2 is YFSETQ. Trimming cost V 0 bases and J 4 bases; bases outside gene matches: 11. The CDR3 runs to 18 residues. This CDR3 reads CASSLGPEREWSTGELFF. In DNA form, the CDR3 reads TGCGCCAGCAGCTTGGGACCGGAGCGGGAGTGGAGCACCGGGGAGCTGTTTTTT.

The CDR3 loop is CASSTTSGGAIYEQYF. CDR3 in DNA: TGTGCCAGTAGTACTACTAGCGGGGGGGCCATCTACGAGCAGTACTTC. The chain joins TRBV19 to TRBJ2-7; 13 bases are shared with TRBD2. This CDR3 is 16 amino acids long. The ends lost 4 bases at V and 3 bases at J; junction bases unmatched: 6. The germline V gene encodes CDR1 LNHDA and CDR2 SQIVND (reference sequence).